These 24 T cell receptor beta chains share one sample of origin, sequenced in a study of vaccination and CD4 T cells after COVID-19. Sequencing of cultured CD4+ T cell DNA used the Oncomine TCR Beta short-read assay. TCRdb analysed the PCR reads with MiXCR anew, one entry per CDR3 protein. In the table there are 18,000 or so distinct CDR3 sequences, about 38% of which are singletons. Treatment indicated: approximately 10-day PBMC culture with coronavirus spike peptide pools or control peptides (ViraFEST assay). Their target antigens are unknown. The specimen was CD4+ T cells from blood, cultured in vitro, collected before SARS-CoV-2 vaccination. The receptor source for this set is a human donor who received a COVID-19 vaccine.

The rearrangement joins TRBV14 to TRBJ2-3; 7 nucleotides align to TRBD1. V lost 6 bases to trimming and J lost 2 bases; unmatched junction nucleotides: 11. The length of the CDR3 is 16 residues. The germline CDR1 and CDR2 sequences are SGHDN and FVKESK. CDR3 loop: CASSPGPGQITDTQYF. CDR3 bases: TGTGCCAGCAGTCCGGGACCGGGACAGATCACAGATACGCAGTATTTT.

The table lists this clonotype with a few counts. The chain uses TRBV20-1 and TRBJ1-3; a weak D match, TRBD1 (5 bases). V gave up 3 bases and J gave up 0 bases, with 15 bases separating them. This CDR3 has 16 residues. CDR1 and CDR2 (germline): DFQATT, SNEGSKA (reference sequence). CDR3 nucleotide sequence: TGCAGTGCTAGGCTCCCCGGGGGGAGCTCTGGAAACACCATATATTTT. Translated, it gives CSARLPGGSSGNTIYF.

This clonotype has just a few counts. The V gene is TRBV24-1, the J gene TRBJ2-4; no definite D call. The V and J ends lost 4 bases and 5 bases respectively, with 11 bases between them. Germline CDR1 KGHDR, CDR2 SFDVKD. The CDR3 has 14 amino acids. The CDR3 spells CATSDPLEQNIQYF. The CDR3 region has the DNA TGTGCCACCAGTGACCCACTCGAACAAAACATTCAGTACTTC.

A few counts support this clonotype. The chain recombines TRBV6-4 with TRBJ2-1; the match to TRBD2 covers 11 bases. The length of the CDR3 is 14 residues. CDR1 is MRHNA and CDR2 is SNTAGT in the germline V gene. The V segment lost 3 bases and the J segment 7 bases; nucleotides outside the gene matches: 2. The CDR3 DNA sequence: TGTGCCAGCAGTGAGATAGCGGGGGGGAATGAGCAGTTCTTC. It translates to CASSEIAGGNEQFF.

This clonotype was seen a few times. The chain couples TRBV6-2 or TRBV6-3 to TRBJ1-5; D remains ambiguous. Germline V CDR1 and CDR2: MNHEY, SVGEGT. This CDR3 is 12 amino acids long. The germline V and J ends were trimmed by 7 bases and 2 bases, with 6 bases remaining between them. CDR3 sequence (DNA): TGTGCCAGCAAAGCAGGCAATCAGCCCCAGCATTTT. Translation gives CASKAGNQPQHF.

This chain links TRBV5-1 with TRBJ2-7; TRBD2 matches 14 bases. Germline CDR1 and CDR2: SGHRS and YFSETQ. The junction had 10 bases not matched to a gene; V was cut back by 4 bases and J by 1 base. The CDR3 spans 18 residues. This CDR3 is CASSPTGLAGAVSYEQYF. The CDR3 coding sequence is TGCGCCAGCAGCCCTACGGGACTAGCGGGGGCCGTTTCCTACGAGCAGTACTTC.

With respect to this clonotype: The junction does not match germline at one end; this may be a read error. The chain has TRBV7-9 and TRBJ2-3; 11 positions agree with TRBD2. The CDR3 is 19 amino acids. Looked up from germline, CDR1 is SEHNR and CDR2 is FQNEAQ (reference sequence). The CDR3 nucleotides are TGTGCCGGCAGCTTAGGCCTTGTGGTAGCGGGGGGGCCCGTAGATACGCAGTATTTT. It codes for CAGSLGLVVAGGPVDTQYF.

This chain joins TRBV12-3 or TRBV12-4 and TRBJ2-2, with D perhaps TRBD1 (6 bases). Trimming removed 3 bases at V and 4 bases at J, with 15 bases between. The CDR3 extends over 16 amino acids. The CDR3 coding sequence is TGTGCCAGCAGTTTCGGCCCTTCAGGGGCCACCGGGGAGCTGTTTTTT. Its translation is CASSFGPSGATGELFF.

The V gene is TRBV30, the J gene TRBJ2-1; D uncertain. V was trimmed by 4 bases and J by 8 bases, leaving 9 bases between them. This CDR3 region has 11 residues. Germline CDR1 GTSNPN, CDR2 SVGIG (reference sequence). Here the CDR3 DNA reads TGTGCCTGGACCTTTATGGATGAGCAGTTCTTC. This codes for CAWTFMDEQFF.

This clonotype showed up just once. This chain uses TRBV29-1 with TRBJ1-6; 9 bases are shared with TRBD1. With 7 bases clipped from V and 7 bases from J, the junction kept 2 bases outside the gene matches. CDR3 length equals 12 residues. The germline V gene encodes CDR1 SQVTM and CDR2 ANQGSEA. The CDR3 sequence is CSAGTGNSPLHF. CDR3 bases: TGCAGCGCTGGGACAGGGAATTCACCCCTCCACTTT.

V and J are TRBV30 and TRBJ2-7; D is possibly TRBD1 or TRBD2 (6 bases each). The CDR3 has 15 residues. Germline CDR1 GTSNPN, CDR2 SVGIG (reference sequence). Trimming pared 0 bases from V and 0 bases from J, leaving 12 bases between. The DNA of the CDR3 is TGTGCCTGGAGTGTACGTGGAGGGGGCTCCTACGAGCAGTACTTC. Residues: CAWSVRGGGSYEQYF. The entire variable domain, with the rest obtained from reference TRBV30 and TRBJ2-7, is as follows: SQTIHQWPATLVQPVGSPLSLECTVEGTSNPNLYWYRQAAGRGLQLLFYSVGIGQISSEVPQNLSASRPQDRQFILSSKKLLLSDSGFYLCAWSVRGGGSYEQYFGPGTRLTVT.

This chain connects TRBV27 to TRBJ2-7, with D possibly being TRBD2 (5 bases). V dropped 4 bases and J dropped 4 bases, with 8 bases sitting between them. The CDR3 runs 12 residues. Germline CDR1 and CDR2: MNHEY and SMNVEV (reference sequence). CDR3 amino acids: CASSSLGYEQYF. As DNA, the CDR3 is TGTGCCAGCAGTTCACTAGGTTACGAGCAGTACTTC.

This clonotype was observed a few times. The CDR3 DNA reads as TGTGCCAGCAGCCTGGACAGGGTCAGTCAGCCCCAGCATTTT. Its translation: CASSLDRVSQPQHF. The J gene is TRBJ1-5, the V gene TRBV6-1; 8 nucleotides match TRBD1. V shed 6 bases and J 6 bases; nucleotides not matched to a gene: 7. Germline CDR1 and CDR2: MNHNS and SASEGT. CDR3 length equals 14 residues.

J is TRBJ2-7 and V is TRBV19; D might be TRBD1 (6 bases). The CDR3 contains 15 residues. Between the trimmed V and J ends, which lost 5 bases and 3 bases, there was a span of 17 bases. The germline V gene encodes CDR1 LNHDA and CDR2 SQIVND (reference sequence). The DNA for the CDR3 is TGTGCCAGTAGTTCGGTCAGGGGAATCAACTACGAGCAGTACTTC. The encoded protein is CASSSVRGINYEQYF. The full variable domain, its missing parts supplied by reference TRBV19 and TRBJ2-7, is DGGITQSPKYLFRKEGQNVTLSCEQNLNHDAMYWYRQDPGQGLRLIYYSQIVNDFQKGDIAEGYSVSREKKESFPLTVTSAQKNPTAFYLCASSSVRGINYEQYFGPGTRLTVT.

A remark on this clonotype: A read error may produce the germline difference seen at one junction end. The chain uses TRBV14 and TRBJ2-7; D possibly corresponds to TRBD1 (5 bases). The CDR3 has 12 residues. The germline gives CDR1 SGHDN, CDR2 FVKESK. The CDR3 loop is CASSQGFGQVNF. The CDR3 DNA is TGTGCCAGCAGCCAAGGATTCGGACAAGTGAATTTC.

The J gene is TRBJ1-4, the V gene TRBV6-2 or TRBV6-3, with 7 bases matching TRBD1. The CDR3 spans 15 residues. The germline CDR1 and CDR2 sequences are MNHEY and SVGEGT. V dropped 7 bases and J dropped 5; count of bases not matched to a gene: 10. The CDR3 sequence: CASTIGDSVNEKLFF. The DNA for the CDR3 is TGTGCCAGCACCATTGGGGACAGCGTGAATGAAAAACTGTTTTTT.

This clonotype has just a few counts. The chain carries TRBV15 and TRBJ2-5; tentatively, D is TRBD2 (7 bases). Germline lookup yields CDR1 LNHNV and CDR2 YYDKDF (reference sequence). The CDR3 is 15 residues long. V was clipped by 5 bases and J by 5 bases, with 18 bases between them. CDR3: CATSPAGAVMETQYF. CDR3 bases: TGTGCCACCAGCCCCGCGGGGGCGGTAATGGAGACCCAGTACTTC.

V is TRBV5-1 and J is TRBJ1-6; 8 nucleotides agree with TRBD1. CDR1 and CDR2 (germline): SGHRS, YFSETQ. The CDR3 is 14 residues long. V was clipped by 6 bases and J by 6 bases; unmatched bases: 5. CDR3 nucleotides: TGCGCCAGCAACAATGGACAGGGTAATTCACCCCTCCACTTT. It translates to CASNNGQGNSPLHF.

This clonotype was seen once. Sequence at one end of the junction differs from germline and may be a read error. This chain links TRBV6-1 with TRBJ1-1, with 7 bases matching TRBD1. CDR1 and CDR2 from the germline V gene are MNHNS and SASEGT. This CDR3 is built from 10 residues. CDR3 in DNA: TGTGCCAGCGGTGACAGGGTAGCTTTCTTT. Its protein is CASGDRVAFF.

The count of this clonotype is one. The chain links TRBV14 to TRBJ2-7; 9 bases match TRBD2. After removal of 9 bases from V and 8 bases from J, the junction contained 11 bases not matched to a gene. CDR1 SGHDN and CDR2 FVKESK come from the germline V gene. The CDR3 sequence is 13 residues long. The CDR3 DNA reads TGTGCCAGTTCCTCGAGACTAGCGGATAAGCAGTACTTC. This encodes CASSSRLADKQYF.

The chain carries TRBV23-1 and TRBJ2-1, with D possibly matching TRBD2 (5 bases). TRBV23-1 is an open reading frame whose function is uncertain. Deletions cut 2 bases from V and 0 bases from J, with 11 bases between. There are 16 residues in the CDR3. CDR3 residues: CASSQGLASSYNEQFF. DNA for the CDR3: TGCGCCAGCAGTCAAGGTTTAGCGAGCTCCTACAATGAGCAGTTCTTC.

The chain recombines TRBV20-1 with TRBJ2-3, with D possibly TRBD2 on 7 matching bases. Germline assignment: CDR1 DFQATT and CDR2 SNEGSKA (reference sequence). Deletions cut 5 bases from V and 1 base from J, with 13 bases between. The length of the CDR3 is 14 residues. The CDR3 nucleotides are TGCAGTGCTGGGTGGCGGGGGCGCACAGATACGCAGTATTTT. Translating gives CSAGWRGRTDTQYF.

There are a few counts of this clonotype. The rearrangement links TRBV19 to TRBJ1-5; 11 nucleotides line up with TRBD1. The CDR3 extends over 19 amino acids. Germline CDR1 reads LNHDA; CDR2 reads SQIVND (reference sequence). The V segment lost 4 bases and the J segment 0 bases; nucleotides outside the gene matches: 11. The CDR3 here is CASSTRTGGRVSSNQPQHF. CDR3 sequence (DNA): TGTGCCAGTAGTACTAGGACAGGGGGCAGAGTGAGTAGCAATCAGCCCCAGCATTTT. Full variable domain (remainder filled in from reference TRBV19 and TRBJ1-5): DGGITQSPKYLFRKEGQNVTLSCEQNLNHDAMYWYRQDPGQGLRLIYYSQIVNDFQKGDIAEGYSVSREKKESFPLTVTSAQKNPTAFYLCASSTRTGGRVSSNQPQHFGDGTRLSIL.

This clonotype showed up just a few times. The chain carries TRBV6-1 and TRBJ2-5; 12 positions match TRBD1. This CDR3 has 16 amino acids. Germline V gives CDR1 MNHNS, CDR2 SASEGT. J was trimmed by 5 bases and V by 2 bases; bases with no gene match: 6. This CDR3 reads CASSELGTGGLETQYF. CDR3 bases: TGTGCCAGCAGTGAACTTGGGACAGGGGGCTTGGAGACCCAGTACTTC.